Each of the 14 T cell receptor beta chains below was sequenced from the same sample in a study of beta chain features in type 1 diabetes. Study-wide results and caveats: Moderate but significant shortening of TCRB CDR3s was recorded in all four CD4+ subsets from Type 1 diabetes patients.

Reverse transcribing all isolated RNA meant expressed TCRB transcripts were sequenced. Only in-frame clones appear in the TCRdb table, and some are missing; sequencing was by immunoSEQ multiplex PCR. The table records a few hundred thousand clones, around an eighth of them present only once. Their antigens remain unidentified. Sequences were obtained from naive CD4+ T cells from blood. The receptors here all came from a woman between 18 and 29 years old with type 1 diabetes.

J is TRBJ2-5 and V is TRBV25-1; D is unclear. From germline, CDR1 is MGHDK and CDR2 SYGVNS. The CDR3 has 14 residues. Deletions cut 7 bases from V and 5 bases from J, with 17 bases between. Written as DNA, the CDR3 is TGTGCCAGCACTGATTCGAGGTTGCGGGAGACCCAGTACTTC. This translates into CASTDSRLRETQYF.

CDR3 loop: CSVETSGGAETQYF. CDR3 bases: TGCAGCGTTGAAACTAGCGGGGGGGCCGAGACCCAGTACTTC. This chain links TRBV29-1 with TRBJ2-5; TRBD2 matches at 13 bases. This CDR3 is 14 amino acids long. Germline V gene data show CDR1 as SQVTM and CDR2 as ANQGSEA. J was trimmed by 5 bases and V by 2 bases; bases with no gene match: 2.

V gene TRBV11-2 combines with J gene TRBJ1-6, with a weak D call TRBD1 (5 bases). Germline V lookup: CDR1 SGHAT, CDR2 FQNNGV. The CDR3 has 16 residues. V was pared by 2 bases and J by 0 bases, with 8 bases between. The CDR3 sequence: CASSLRGSSYNSPLHF. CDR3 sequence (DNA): TGTGCCAGCAGCTTACGGGGGAGCTCCTATAATTCACCCCTCCACTTT.

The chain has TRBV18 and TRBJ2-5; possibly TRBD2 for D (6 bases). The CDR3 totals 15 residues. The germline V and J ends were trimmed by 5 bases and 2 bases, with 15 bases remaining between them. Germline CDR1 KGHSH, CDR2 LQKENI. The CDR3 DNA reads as TGTGCCAGCTCAGCCCAGGGACTGTCACAAGAGACCCAGTACTTC. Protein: CASSAQGLSQETQYF.

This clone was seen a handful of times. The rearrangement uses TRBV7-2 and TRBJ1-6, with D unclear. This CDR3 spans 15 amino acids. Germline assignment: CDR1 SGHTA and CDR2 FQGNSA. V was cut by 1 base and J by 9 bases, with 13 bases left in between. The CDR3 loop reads CASSLVQLGSSPLHF. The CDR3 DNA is TGTGCCAGCAGCTTAGTACAATTGGGGAGTTCACCCCTCCACTTT.

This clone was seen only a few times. The CDR3 bases are TGCGCCAGCAGCCCGTGGGGGAGGTCAAAGTACAATGAGCAGTTCTTC. It specifies CASSPWGRSKYNEQFF. The chain links TRBV4-1 to TRBJ2-1; TRBD2 is a possible D gene (6 bases). Trimming removed 4 bases at V and 4 bases at J, with 17 bases between. The CDR3 is 16 amino acids. Germline lookup yields CDR1 MGHRA and CDR2 YSYEKL.

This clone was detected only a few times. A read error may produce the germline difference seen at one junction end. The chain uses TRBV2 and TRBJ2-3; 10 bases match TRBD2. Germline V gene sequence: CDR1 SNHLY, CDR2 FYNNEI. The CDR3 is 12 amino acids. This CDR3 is CASSEWASGGPF. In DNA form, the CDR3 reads TGTGCCAGCAGTGAATGGGCTAGCGGGGGCCCTTTT.

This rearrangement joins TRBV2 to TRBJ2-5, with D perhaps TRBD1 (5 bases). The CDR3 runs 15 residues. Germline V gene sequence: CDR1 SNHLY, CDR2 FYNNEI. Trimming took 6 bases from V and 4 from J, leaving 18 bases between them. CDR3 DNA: TGTGCCAGCAGAGCAGGTCTCGGCAGGGCAGAGACCCAGTACTTC. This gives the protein CASRAGLGRAETQYF.

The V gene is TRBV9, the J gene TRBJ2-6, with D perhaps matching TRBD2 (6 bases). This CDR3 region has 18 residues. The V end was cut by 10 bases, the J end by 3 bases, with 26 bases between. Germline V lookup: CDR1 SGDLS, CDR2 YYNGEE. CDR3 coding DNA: TGTGCCGGGAGAATAGGAGGGAGGCTCCAGGGTGGGGCCAACGTCCTGACTTTC. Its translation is CAGRIGGRLQGGANVLTF.

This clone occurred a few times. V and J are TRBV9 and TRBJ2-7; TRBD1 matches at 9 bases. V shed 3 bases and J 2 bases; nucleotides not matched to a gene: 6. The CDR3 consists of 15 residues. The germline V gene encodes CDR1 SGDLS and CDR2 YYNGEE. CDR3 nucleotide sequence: TGTGCCAGCAGCGCCCAGGGACAGGGACCCTACGAGCAGTACTTC. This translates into CASSAQGQGPYEQYF.

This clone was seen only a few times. The CDR3 protein is CSVGGQGAGTGELFF. CDR3 DNA sequence: TGCAGCGTAGGAGGACAGGGGGCAGGCACCGGGGAGCTGTTTTTT. The chain employs TRBV29-1 and TRBJ2-2, with 11 nucleotides matching TRBD1. This CDR3 region has 15 residues. The V gene end was trimmed by 6 bases and the J gene end by 4 bases; junction bases not matched to a gene: 7. Germline V CDR1 and CDR2: SQVTM, ANQGSEA.

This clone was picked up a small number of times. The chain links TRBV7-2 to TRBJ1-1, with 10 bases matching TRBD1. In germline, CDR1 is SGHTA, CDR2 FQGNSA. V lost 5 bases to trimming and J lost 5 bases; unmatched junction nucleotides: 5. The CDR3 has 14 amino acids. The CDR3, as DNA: TGTGCCAGCAGCGGACAGGGGGTTTGGACTGAAGCTTTCTTT. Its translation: CASSGQGVWTEAFF.

The CDR3 region is CASSVGVAYEQYF. CDR3 DNA sequence: TGTGCCAGCAGCGTAGGAGTAGCCTACGAGCAGTACTTC. This rearrangement joins TRBV9 to TRBJ2-7, with no clear D. The CDR3 is 13 amino acids. Germline CDR1 and CDR2: SGDLS and YYNGEE. With 0 bases removed from V and 2 bases from J, the gap between germline ends came to 6 bases.

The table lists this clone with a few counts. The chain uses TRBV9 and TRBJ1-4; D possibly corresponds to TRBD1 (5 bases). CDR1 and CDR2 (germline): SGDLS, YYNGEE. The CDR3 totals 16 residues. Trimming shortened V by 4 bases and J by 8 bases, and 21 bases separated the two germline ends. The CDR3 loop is CASSSRRGTVREKLFF. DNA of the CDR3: TGTGCCAGCAGCTCGAGAAGGGGAACAGTCCGGGAAAAACTGTTTTTT.